The T cell receptor (beta chain) under discussion was sequenced for a study of OX40 agonist ivuxolimab in advanced cancers. The assay was immunoSEQ multiplex PCR, and TCRdb's table has in-frame clones only and misses some. The sample carries some 40,000 clones, around 81% recorded once. The TCR comes from an adult with an advanced solid tumor such as melanoma, head and neck, liver or kidney cancer. Sequencing used CD4+ or CD8+ T cells sorted from blood, obtained in a trial of the OX40 agonist ivuxolimab.

The CDR3 reads CASSSQGQGAIETQYF. The CDR3 DNA sequence: TGTGCCAGCAGCTCCCAAGGACAGGGTGCGATAGAGACCCAGTACTTC. V and J are TRBV5-4 and TRBJ2-5, with 8 nucleotides matching TRBD1. The CDR3 loop spans 16 amino acids. V dropped 3 bases and J dropped 4; count of bases not matched to a gene: 11. CDR1 is SGHNT and CDR2 is YYREEE in the germline V gene (reference sequence). Variable domain in full (rest from reference TRBV5-4 and TRBJ2-5): ETGVTQSPTHLIKTRGQQVTLRCSSQSGHNTVSWYQQALGQGPQFIFQYYREEENGRGNFPPRFSGLQFPNYSSELNVNALELDDSALYLCASSSQGQGAIETQYFGPGTRLLVL.